The 17 T cell receptor beta chains below were found in one sample sequenced in a study of cytomegalovirus exposure and HLA in healthy donors. PCR amplification relied on 60 Vbeta primers (plus 13 Jbeta primers). Sequencing used immunoSEQ multiplex PCR; TCRdb keeps in-frame clones, though not all of them. The table records 100,000 to 120,000 clones, 83% of them present only once. Sequenced: PBMCs. The receptors were gathered from a man between 18 and 35 years old in good health and CMV-seronegative.

The genes are TRBV12-1 and TRBJ2-2; TRBD2 is the table's D call, not checked against the DNA. TRBV12-1 counts as a pseudogene. This CDR3 is built from 17 residues. Here the CDR3 reads CASPSSWEGEQSGELFF. CDR3 in DNA: TGTGCCAGCCCCTCCAGTTGGGAGGGAGAGCAATCCGGGGAGCTGTTTTTT.

The rearrangement uses TRBV27 and TRBJ2-7, with 7 bases lining up with TRBD1. The CDR3 runs to 14 residues. Trimming cost V 3 bases and J 2 bases; bases outside gene matches: 4. Germline V lookup: CDR1 MNHEY, CDR2 SMNVEV (reference sequence). The CDR3 sequence: CASSFGTGAYEQYF. CDR3 in DNA: TGTGCCAGCAGTTTTGGAACAGGGGCCTACGAGCAGTACTTC.

Points on this clone: One end of the junction varies from germline; a read error may be responsible. V is TRBV7-9 and J is TRBJ2-7; possible D gene TRBD1, 6 bases. From germline, CDR1 is SEHNR and CDR2 FQNEAQ (reference sequence). CDR3 size: 14 residues. CDR3 DNA sequence: TGTTCCAGCAGCCACAGGGACCCGTCCTACGAGCAGTACTTC. It yields the protein CSSSHRDPSYEQYF. The full variable domain, its missing parts supplied by reference TRBV7-9 and TRBJ2-7, is DTGVSQNPRHKITKRGQNVTFRCDPISEHNRLYWYRQTLGQGPEFLTYFQNEAQLEKSRLLSDRFSAERPKGSFSTLEIQRTEQGDSAMYLCSSSHRDPSYEQYFGPGTRLTVT.

The chain joins TRBV30 to TRBJ1-2; maybe TRBD1 (6 bases). V lost 6 bases, J lost 4 bases, and 12 bases lay in between. Per the germline V gene, CDR1 is GTSNPN and CDR2 is SVGIG (reference sequence). This CDR3 region has 12 residues. The CDR3 protein is CACQQGGYGYTF. In DNA form, the CDR3 reads TGTGCCTGCCAACAGGGTGGCTATGGCTACACCTTC.

This chain uses TRBV7-6 with TRBJ2-6, with D possibly TRBD1 on 6 matching bases. This CDR3 contains 16 residues. V was pared by 5 bases and J by 0 bases, with 11 bases between. In germline, CDR1 is SGHVS, CDR2 FNYEAQ. CDR3 nucleotides: TGTGCCAGCAGCGCCACAGGGCTCTCTGGGGCCAACGTCCTGACTTTC. The encoded protein is CASSATGLSGANVLTF.

The chain links TRBV11-2 to TRBJ1-1; no definite D call. Germline assignment: CDR1 SGHAT and CDR2 FQNNGV. CDR3 size: 14 residues. With 3 bases removed from V and 11 bases from J, the gap between germline ends came to 19 bases. The CDR3 loop is CASSFHTTLYAAFF. The CDR3, as DNA: TGTGCCAGCAGCTTTCATACGACACTCTACGCGGCTTTCTTT.

The chain joins TRBV9 to TRBJ1-4; D call uncertain. CDR1 is SGDLS and CDR2 is YYNGEE in the germline V gene. V was trimmed by 0 bases and J by 0 bases, leaving 9 bases between them. The CDR3 is 16 residues long. CDR3 in amino acids: CASSVETGATNEKLFF. The CDR3, as DNA: TGTGCCAGCAGCGTAGAGACGGGTGCAACTAATGAAAAACTGTTTTTT.

The chain carries TRBV18 and TRBJ2-7, with TRBD1 matching over 9 bases. Germline V gene lookup returns CDR1 KGHSH and CDR2 LQKENI. V shed 6 bases and J 2 bases; nucleotides not matched to a gene: 2. This CDR3 is built from 13 residues. In DNA form, the CDR3 reads TGTGCCAGCTCGCGACAGGGGGCCTACGAGCAGTACTTC. This gives the protein CASSRQGAYEQYF.

This chain joins TRBV27 and TRBJ2-7; 9 bases fit TRBD2. The CDR3 has 17 residues. The germline CDR1 and CDR2 sequences are MNHEY and SMNVEV (reference sequence). V lost 3 bases to trimming and J lost 2 bases; unmatched junction nucleotides: 11. CDR3 nucleotide sequence: TGTGCCAGCAGTTTCACATTACTAGCGGGTGATACCTACGAGCAGTACTTC. This codes for CASSFTLLAGDTYEQYF.

This rearrangement joins TRBV7-9 to TRBJ2-7; no clear D. CDR3 size: 17 residues. Between the trimmed V and J ends, which lost 1 base and 1 base, there was a span of 17 bases. The V gene's germline CDR1 is SEHNR and CDR2 FQNEAQ (reference sequence). The CDR3, as DNA: TGTGCCAGCAGCTTAGTTTCGAGCGCAAGCTTTTCCTACGAGCAGTACTTC. Protein: CASSLVSSASFSYEQYF. The complete variable domain, with remaining parts taken from reference TRBV7-9 and TRBJ2-7, reads DTGVSQNPRHKITKRGQNVTFRCDPISEHNRLYWYRQTLGQGPEFLTYFQNEAQLEKSRLLSDRFSAERPKGSFSTLEIQRTEQGDSAMYLCASSLVSSASFSYEQYFGPGTRLTVT.

The chain has TRBV28 and TRBJ1-2; 9 bases are a match to TRBD1. In germline, CDR1 is MDHEN, CDR2 SYDVKM. J was trimmed by 4 bases and V by 6 bases; bases with no gene match: 3. The CDR3 is 13 amino acids. As DNA, the CDR3 is TGTGCCAGCAGAACACAGGGGGCCTATGGCTACACCTTC. This sequence encodes CASRTQGAYGYTF.

The gene calls are TRBV7-2 and TRBJ2-7, with D possibly matching TRBD1 (6 bases). CDR3 length: 12 amino acids. Trimming left V 5 bases short and J 7 bases short, with 12 bases between. The germline V gene has CDR1 SGHTA and CDR2 FQGNSA. The CDR3 sequence: CASSPNRVEQYF. CDR3 sequence (DNA): TGTGCCAGCAGCCCCAACAGGGTAGAGCAGTACTTC.

The genes are TRBV6-6 and TRBJ1-5; TRBD1 agrees at 9 bases. J was trimmed by 6 bases and V by 0 bases; bases with no gene match: 6. CDR1 MNHNY and CDR2 SVGAGI come from the germline V gene (reference sequence). This CDR3 has 16 residues. CDR3 DNA sequence: TGTGCCAGCAGTTACTCTGGCACAGGGGGCGTTCAGCCCCAGCATTTT. Residues: CASSYSGTGGVQPQHF.

This chain joins TRBV28 and TRBJ2-3, with D unclear. Trimming pared 5 bases from V and 0 bases from J, leaving 12 bases between. Germline V gene sequence: CDR1 MDHEN, CDR2 SYDVKM. This CDR3 has 15 amino acids. The CDR3 DNA reads as TGTGCCAGCAGTGACACATATTCTAGCACAGATACGCAGTATTTT. This sequence encodes CASSDTYSSTDTQYF.

The CDR3 sequence: CASSSPREFSYNEQFF. CDR3 nucleotides: TGTGCCAGCAGTTCGCCGCGGGAGTTCTCCTACAATGAGCAGTTCTTC. V gene TRBV28 combines with J gene TRBJ2-1, with 7 bases aligning to TRBD2. Per the germline V gene, CDR1 is MDHEN and CDR2 is SYDVKM. The J segment lost 0 bases and the V segment lost 4 bases, leaving 6 bases of the junction unmatched. The CDR3 runs to 16 residues.

This sequence joins TRBV7-6 and TRBJ2-7, with TRBD2 identical over 13 bases. Per germline, CDR1 SGHVS and CDR2 FNYEAQ. There are 15 residues in the CDR3. J lost 4 bases, V lost 5 bases, and 5 bases had no gene match. CDR3 amino acids: CASSPLAGGLYEQYF. The CDR3 DNA is TGTGCCAGCAGCCCACTAGCGGGAGGGCTTTACGAGCAGTACTTC.

The CDR3: CASSVSAGQKTDTQYF. The CDR3 nucleotides read TGTGCCAGCAGCGTATCTGCGGGGCAGAAGACAGATACGCAGTATTTT. The V and J genes are TRBV5-4 and TRBJ2-3; D might be TRBD2 (6 bases). This CDR3 region has 16 residues. The V end was cut by 4 bases, the J end by 3 bases, with 18 bases between. In germline, CDR1 is SGHNT, CDR2 YYREEE (reference sequence).